What follows are 13 T cell receptor beta chains derived from one specimen sequenced in a study of cytomegalovirus exposure and HLA in healthy donors. A multiplex PCR was run with 60 Vbeta primers and 13 Jbeta primers. Measured with immunoSEQ multiplex PCR; TCRdb has only the in-frame clones, and not every one. The sample includes some 160,000 clones, 72% of them seen just once. Sample: PBMCs. These receptors all stem from a man aged 40-49 years in good health and CMV-seronegative.

The chain uses TRBV28 and TRBJ2-7; TRBD2 might be the D (6 bases). The germline V gene encodes CDR1 MDHEN and CDR2 SYDVKM. This CDR3 spans 15 amino acids. Trimming removed 6 bases at V and 0 bases at J, with 15 bases between. The CDR3 coding sequence is TGTGCCAGCAGCCGACCGGGGGTTATCTCCTACGAGCAGTACTTC. Amino acids: CASSRPGVISYEQYF.

Here the CDR3 reads CAGGEQETQYF. The CDR3 nucleotides are TGTGCCGGCGGGGAGCAGGAGACCCAGTACTTC. The gene calls are TRBV7-9 and TRBJ2-5; a possible D gene is TRBD2 (6 bases). Germline V CDR1 and CDR2: SEHNR, FQNEAQ (reference sequence). The CDR3 sequence is 11 residues long. V dropped 11 bases and J dropped 5 bases, with 12 bases sitting between them.

The rearrangement links TRBV4-3 to TRBJ2-7; 7 bases align to TRBD1. Looked up from germline, CDR1 is LGHNA and CDR2 is YSLEER. Unmatched junction bases numbered 10, after V lost 0 bases and J lost 2 bases. The CDR3 covers 17 residues. This chain's CDR3 is CASSQDLGTVITYEQYF. CDR3 nucleotides: TGCGCCAGCAGCCAAGATCTTGGGACAGTCATAACCTACGAGCAGTACTTC.

The chain couples TRBV6-1 to TRBJ2-5; possibly TRBD2 for D (6 bases). V lost 3 bases and J lost 5, with 13 bases in between. Germline V lookup: CDR1 MNHNS, CDR2 SASEGT. The CDR3 is 14 residues long. This CDR3 reads CASSELWGGETQYF. The CDR3 DNA reads as TGTGCCAGCAGTGAGTTGTGGGGAGGCGAGACCCAGTACTTC.

For the CDR3, the DNA is TGTGCCAGCAGTTTCGGGGGGCTGGAGACCCAGTACTTC. It codes for CASSFGGLETQYF. The chain uses TRBV28 and TRBJ2-5; maybe TRBD2 (7 bases). Germline V gene data show CDR1 as MDHEN and CDR2 as SYDVKM. Trimming pared 3 bases from V and 5 bases from J, leaving 10 bases between. This CDR3 has 13 residues.

The V gene is TRBV15, the J gene TRBJ1-2, with TRBD1 matching over 8 bases. V gave up 3 bases and J gave up 6 bases; unmatched junction bases: 12. This CDR3 spans 16 amino acids. Germline assignment: CDR1 LNHNV and CDR2 YYDKDF (reference sequence). Written as DNA, the CDR3 is TGTGCCACCAGCAGCCACAGGGGGTCTGCGGAAAATGGCTACACCTTC. Its protein is CATSSHRGSAENGYTF.

The chain employs TRBV4-3 and TRBJ2-7; 11 bases align to TRBD2. The ends lost 0 bases at V and 2 bases at J; junction bases unmatched: 12. The CDR3 runs 19 residues. Per germline, CDR1 LGHNA and CDR2 YSLEER. The CDR3 here is CASSQEAPRGLAVPYEQYF. CDR3 DNA: TGCGCCAGCAGCCAAGAAGCGCCTCGGGGACTAGCGGTCCCCTACGAGCAGTACTTC.

The V gene is TRBV5-8, the J gene TRBJ1-1; TRBD1 matches 10 bases. The length of the CDR3 is 17 residues. J lost 0 bases, V lost 4 bases, and 9 bases had no gene match. The germline CDR1 and CDR2 sequences are SGHTS and YDEGEE. The CDR3 loop is CASSPTWGQGLNTEAFF. CDR3 nucleotide sequence: TGTGCCAGCAGCCCCACCTGGGGACAGGGGTTGAACACTGAAGCTTTCTTT.

This clone was detected only a few times. The rearrangement links TRBV5-3 to TRBJ2-7; D is perhaps TRBD2 (5 bases). TRBV5-3 is an open reading frame whose function is uncertain. The CDR3 length is 15 residues. V lost 0 bases and J lost 0, with 10 bases in between. CDR3 sequence reads: CARSLAGKSSYEQYF. In DNA form, the CDR3 reads TGTGCCAGAAGCTTGGCCGGGAAAAGCTCCTACGAGCAGTACTTC.

This sequence joins TRBV4-1 and TRBJ1-1, with D unclear. V was trimmed by 1 base and J by 5 bases, leaving 8 bases between them. CDR3 length equals 13 residues. Germline-derived CDR1 and CDR2 are MGHRA and YSYEKL. The CDR3 coding sequence is TGCGCCAGCAGCCAAGGGCCTGTGACTGAAGCTTTCTTT. Translation: CASSQGPVTEAFF.

J is TRBJ2-5 and V is TRBV5-4, with 13 bases aligning to TRBD2. CDR3 size: 15 residues. Germline-derived CDR1 and CDR2 are SGHNT and YYREEE (reference sequence). Trimming removed 4 bases from V and 4 bases from J; junction bases left unmatched: 4. The CDR3 DNA sequence: TGTGCCAGCAGCCTGGGACTAGCGGGATTAGAGACCCAGTACTTC. Translating gives CASSLGLAGLETQYF.

The J gene is TRBJ1-1, the V gene TRBV19; D perhaps matches TRBD1 (6 bases). V was pared by 1 base and J by 5 bases, with 11 bases between. The CDR3 length is 14 residues. Germline V gene data show CDR1 as LNHDA and CDR2 as SQIVND (reference sequence). The CDR3 coding sequence is TGTGCCAGTAGTATAGCAACAGGGTTGACTGAAGCTTTCTTT. Its protein product is CASSIATGLTEAFF.

The V call is TRBV19, the J call TRBJ2-2; possible D gene TRBD2, 5 bases. This CDR3 comprises 18 residues. Germline CDR1 and CDR2: LNHDA and SQIVND (reference sequence). With 4 bases removed from V and 0 bases from J, the gap between germline ends came to 18 bases. The CDR3 sequence is CASSSPLTRETNTGELFF. CDR3 nucleotide sequence: TGTGCCAGTAGTAGCCCCCTCACGAGGGAAACGAACACCGGGGAGCTGTTTTTT.